This T cell receptor beta chain was captured in a study of T-cell reconstitution after alpha-beta-depleted transplantation in children. Molecular barcoding with unique molecular identifiers was used for the TCRbeta library. TCRdb reprocessed the PCR reads via MiXCR and lists one record per CDR3 protein. The data show 420,000 or so distinct CDR3 sequences, roughly 10% seen once. V was clipped by 2 bases and J by 7 bases; unmatched bases: 7. The V gene's germline CDR1 is SQVTM and CDR2 ANQGSEA. The CDR3 extends over 16 amino acids. This chain uses TRBV29-1 with TRBJ2-2, with TRBD2 matching over 13 bases. This receptor was obtained from a human donor who donated a stem cell graft to a child with acute myeloid leukemia. The starting material was PBMCs from the stem cell graft donor, obtained from the stem cell graft. The CDR3 is CSVEMAGLAGVGELFF. For the CDR3, the DNA is TGCAGCGTTGAAATGGCTGGACTAGCGGGAGTCGGGGAGCTGTTTTTT.